The T cell receptor beta chain described here comes from a study of T-cell reconstitution after alpha-beta-depleted transplantation in children. Findings of the study overall: Reportedly, only several hundred clones from non-depleted graft cells drove alpha-beta T-cell counts at about two months. The origin of high day-60 TCRbeta diversity in some patients lay in surviving recipient T cells and thymic progenitors. Newly produced T cells mostly accounted for T-cell counts and diversity one year post-transplant.

About this clonotype itself: Its antigen is not identified.

V lost 1 base and J lost 1, with 13 bases in between. The CDR3 runs 16 residues. CDR1 PRHDT and CDR2 FYEKMQ come from the germline V gene (reference sequence). Unique molecular identifiers featured in how the TCRbeta library was prepared. TCRdb re-called the PCR reads with MiXCR, one entry per CDR3 protein. The sample shows approximately 99,000 distinct CDR3 sequences, approximately 6.4% of them seen only once. The chain is built from TRBV13 and TRBJ2-5; the D gene is possibly TRBD1 (6 bases). This sequence was found in a male patient aged 2-10 years who had a stem cell transplant for acute lymphoblastic leukemia, so the T cells may come from the graft donor. The sample here was PBMCs, mostly from graft donor cells, taken 360 days after TCRalphabeta/CD19-depleted stem cell transplant. The CDR3 here is CASSLEGTRSQETQYF. The CDR3 DNA sequence: TGTGCCAGCAGCTTAGAGGGGACACGATCCCAAGAGACCCAGTACTTC.